These 10 T cell receptor beta chains were sequenced from one sample in a study of graft-versus-host responses after intestinal transplantation. Researchers processed graft tissue to release intraepithelial and lamina propria lymphocytes. Sequencing used immunoSEQ multiplex PCR; TCRdb keeps in-frame clones, though not all of them. Of about 9,600 clones listed, just under 80% are singletons. The specimen was ileum tissue, collected 500 to 550 days after intestinal transplant. The receptors derive from a human patient who received an intestinal transplant, so some T cells may come from the graft donor.

The V gene is TRBV6-6, the J gene TRBJ2-3; no reliable D call. Trimming shortened V by 6 bases and J by 0 bases, and 7 bases separated the two germline ends. Germline-derived CDR1 and CDR2 are MNHNY and SVGAGI (reference sequence). CDR3 size: 13 residues. CDR3 nucleotides: TGTGCCAGCAGCAAAGGGAGCACAGATACGCAGTATTTT. Its protein product is CASSKGSTDTQYF.

V usage is TRBV5-4 and J usage is TRBJ2-2; D is possibly TRBD2 (6 bases). CDR3 length: 15 residues. CDR1 and CDR2 from the germline V gene are SGHNT and YYREEE (reference sequence). The ends were cut back, 2 bases at V and 6 bases at J, with 14 bases in the middle. The CDR3 loop is CASSFARGGSGELFF. DNA for the CDR3: TGTGCCAGCAGCTTTGCGCGGGGCGGATCCGGGGAGCTGTTTTTT. Variable domain in full (rest from reference TRBV5-4 and TRBJ2-2): ETGVTQSPTHLIKTRGQQVTLRCSSQSGHNTVSWYQQALGQGPQFIFQYYREEENGRGNFPPRFSGLQFPNYSSELNVNALELDDSALYLCASSFARGGSGELFFGEGSRLTVL.

The V and J genes are TRBV5-6 and TRBJ2-1; tentative D call: TRBD2 (5 bases). From germline, CDR1 is SGHDT and CDR2 YYEEEE. The ends were cut back, 0 bases at V and 4 bases at J, with 8 bases in the middle. The CDR3 covers 14 residues. The CDR3 is CASSLAGDYNEQFF. The CDR3 DNA reads as TGTGCCAGCAGCTTGGCCGGGGATTACAATGAGCAGTTCTTC.

This clone appeared a few times. This sequence joins TRBV6-5 and TRBJ2-3; the D is unclear. The V end was cut by 6 bases, the J end by 6 bases, with 13 bases between. The CDR3 runs 13 residues. Looked up from germline, CDR1 is MNHEY and CDR2 is SVGAGI. The CDR3 sequence: CASRNSEQDTQYF. The CDR3 coding sequence is TGTGCCAGCAGAAACTCAGAACAGGATACGCAGTATTTT.

The chain couples TRBV7-2 to TRBJ1-6; unclear D gene. The CDR3 is 13 amino acids. CDR1 is SGHTA and CDR2 is FQGNSA in the germline V gene. V dropped 2 bases and J dropped 9 bases, with 8 bases sitting between them. CDR3 coding DNA: TGTGCCAGCAGCTTACTGGGGATTTCACCCCTCCACTTT. This encodes CASSLLGISPLHF.

This clone occurred once. As DNA, the CDR3 is TGCGCCAGCAGCTTGGGCCAGGGGTTAACTGAAGCTTTCTTT. Protein sequence: CASSLGQGLTEAFF. The V call is TRBV5-1, the J call TRBJ1-1; perhaps TRBD1 as D (6 bases). Trimming took off 0 bases at V and 5 bases at J, with 11 bases between the two ends. Germline V gives CDR1 SGHRS, CDR2 YFSETQ. The CDR3 extends over 14 amino acids.

J is TRBJ1-1 and V is TRBV7-2, with a tentative D call TRBD1 (5 bases). Germline CDR1 is SGHTA and CDR2 is FQGNSA. Between the trimmed V and J ends, which lost 6 bases and 1 base, there was a span of 15 bases. The length of the CDR3 is 15 residues. This CDR3 is CASREAGPTNTEAFF. CDR3 sequence (DNA): TGTGCCAGCAGAGAAGCGGGACCTACGAACACTGAAGCTTTCTTT.

The CDR3 DNA follows: TGCGCCAGCAGCTTGCAAAGGGCCACTGAAGCTTTCTTT. This translates into CASSLQRATEAFF. The chain carries TRBV5-1 and TRBJ1-1; D unresolved. The CDR3 has 13 residues. Germline values: CDR1 SGHRS, CDR2 YFSETQ. V dropped 1 base and J dropped 4 bases, with 8 bases sitting between them.

About this clone itself: A read error likely explains this, since a far larger clone differs by one base. This sample also contains other DNA sequences that code for the same CDR3. This chain uses TRBV6-4 with TRBJ2-2; possible D gene TRBD1, 5 bases. This CDR3 has 13 residues. CDR1 is MRHNA, CDR2 SNTAGT, per germline. The CDR3 bases are TGTGCCAGCAGTGACCAGGACACCGGTGAGCTGTTTTTT. This sequence encodes CASSDQDTGELFF.

This clone was seen once. The chain links TRBV30 to TRBJ2-7; D possibly corresponds to TRBD1 (5 bases). This CDR3 spans 12 amino acids. Trimming removed 3 bases from V and 6 bases from J, with 12 bases in between. Germline CDR1 GTSNPN, CDR2 SVGIG (reference sequence). As DNA, the CDR3 is TGTGCCTGGAGCGAGTCCCAGGGCGAGCAGTACTTC. Protein: CAWSESQGEQYF.